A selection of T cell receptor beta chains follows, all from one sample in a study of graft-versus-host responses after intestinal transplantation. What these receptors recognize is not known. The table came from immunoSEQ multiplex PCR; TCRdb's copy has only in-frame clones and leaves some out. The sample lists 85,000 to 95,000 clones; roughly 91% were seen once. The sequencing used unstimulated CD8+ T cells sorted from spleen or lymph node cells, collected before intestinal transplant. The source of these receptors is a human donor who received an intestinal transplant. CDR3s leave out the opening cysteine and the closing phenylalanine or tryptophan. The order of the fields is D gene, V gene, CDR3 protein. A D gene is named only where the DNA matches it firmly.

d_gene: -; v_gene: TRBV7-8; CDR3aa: ASSYSWDNPLEKLF
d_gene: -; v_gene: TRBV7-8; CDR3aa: ASSFSSTDTQY
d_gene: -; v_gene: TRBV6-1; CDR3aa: ASIRDAGYTEAF
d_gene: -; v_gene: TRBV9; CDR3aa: ASSVVGGGTDTQY
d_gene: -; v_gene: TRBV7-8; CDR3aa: ASSLPPEGETQY
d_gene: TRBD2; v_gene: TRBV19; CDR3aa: ASSPAGAVTDTQY
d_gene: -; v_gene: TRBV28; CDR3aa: ASSALTPAQY
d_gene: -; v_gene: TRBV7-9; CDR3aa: ASSPPPAGARDGYT
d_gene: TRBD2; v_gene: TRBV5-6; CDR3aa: ASSSSSVFKSGGYNEQF
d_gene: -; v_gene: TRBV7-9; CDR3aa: ASTAWTEYGGYT
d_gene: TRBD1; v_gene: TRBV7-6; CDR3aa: ASSRTPIGTGENGEQF
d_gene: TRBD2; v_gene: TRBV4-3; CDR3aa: ASSQDSGGTDTQY
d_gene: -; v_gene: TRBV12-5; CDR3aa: ASGPPGIYGYT
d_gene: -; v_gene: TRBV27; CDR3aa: ASSLNGVGTEAF
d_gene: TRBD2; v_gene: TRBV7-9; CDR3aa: ASRSLAESYNEQF
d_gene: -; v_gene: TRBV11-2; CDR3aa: ASSPGGSRGYGYT